The present T cell receptor beta chain was sequenced within a study of cytomegalovirus exposure and HLA in healthy donors. Turning to the study itself: In an earlier analysis, 117 million unique TCR beta sequences were found from about 179 million T cells. Regarding the study as a whole: Later work showed greater clonal expansion in HLA-associated TCR beta chains than in equally common others. A later examination showed that TCR association rates differed by HLA locus, with DRB1 most and HLA-C fewest. Data from an earlier analysis indicated that most TCR beta V segments were productive either about 90% or about 30% of the time.

With regard to this clone: Its antigen is undetermined.

60 Vbeta and 13 Jbeta primers were used in PCR. The method was immunoSEQ multiplex PCR; TCRdb's version includes in-frame clones alone and lacks a portion of them. Among approximately 33,000 clones, about 53% were seen once, and the ten largest hold 6.2%. Material: PBMCs. The source of this sequence is a woman aged 40 to 49 in good health and CMV-seropositive.

CDR3 in amino acids: CASTTSGGTGELFF. As DNA, the CDR3 is TGTGCCAGTACGACTTCGGGGGGTACCGGGGAGCTGTTTTTT. This chain connects TRBV19 to TRBJ2-2, with 7 bases identical to TRBD2. CDR1 is LNHDA, CDR2 SQIVND, per germline (reference sequence). V lost 7 bases, J lost 5 bases, and 7 bases stayed unmatched. CDR3 size: 14 residues.